Below are 16 T cell receptor beta chains sequenced from a single sample in a study of blood T cells in healthy people across ages. The authors ran a second PCR of about 6 to 11 cycles using a sample-barcoded 5' primer and a J-beta primer mix. Via MiXCR, TCRdb re-called the 5' RACE reads, giving one row per CDR3 protein. The sample yields 800,000 to 950,000 distinct CDR3 sequences, around 29% seen once. The same data also contributed to another study, on T cells of mothers and their children.

Sequencing used blood. The receptors originated from a middle-aged woman in good health.

The chain recombines TRBV20-1 with TRBJ2-1; perhaps D is TRBD1 or TRBD2 (5 bases each). This CDR3 has 16 residues. Germline assignment: CDR1 DFQATT and CDR2 SNEGSKA (reference sequence). Trimming removed 3 bases at V and 0 bases at J, with 15 bases between. The DNA of the CDR3 is TGCAGTGCTAGTGGGGACCTCAAAAGCTCCTACAATGAGCAGTTCTTC. Residues: CSASGDLKSSYNEQFF.

The V gene is TRBV29-1, the J gene TRBJ2-2; possible D gene TRBD1, 6 bases. CDR3 length equals 14 residues. Germline CDR1 SQVTM, CDR2 ANQGSEA. V gave up 7 bases and J gave up 1 base, with 13 bases separating them. The CDR3 region has the DNA TGCAGCGCCTCAGGGGCGGAGAACACCGGGGAGCTGTTTTTT. Protein product: CSASGAENTGELFF.

In its sample, this clonotype was seen once. Just one base apart from a much larger clone, this may be a read error. The J gene is TRBJ1-2, the V gene TRBV6-6; D is possibly TRBD1 (5 bases). This CDR3 region has 15 residues. Looked up from germline, CDR1 is MNHNY and CDR2 is SVGAGI (reference sequence). Trimming shortened V by 7 bases and J by 2 bases, and 17 bases separated the two germline ends. The chain's CDR3 is CASNGEGTNNYGYTF. The CDR3 region has the DNA TGTGCCAGCAATGGGGAAGGGACCAACAACTATGGCTACACCTTC.

The V call is TRBV4-2, the J call TRBJ2-3; possibly TRBD1 or TRBD2 for D (6 bases each). Germline V lookup: CDR1 LGHNA, CDR2 YNFKEQ. V was shortened by 0 bases and J by 1 base, with 11 bases between the two germline ends. CDR3 length equals 16 residues. The CDR3 coding sequence is TGTGCCAGCAGCCAAGAGTTCGGGGGCGGCACAGATACGCAGTATTTT. This gives the protein CASSQEFGGGTDTQYF.

The chain employs TRBV28 and TRBJ2-3; 7 bases fit TRBD1. Germline CDR1 is MDHEN and CDR2 is SYDVKM. The CDR3 length is 15 residues. After removal of 4 bases from V and 5 bases from J, the junction contained 9 bases not matched to a gene. The CDR3 DNA reads as TGTGCCAGCAGTTCCTTGGGACAGAATTTAGATACGCAGTATTTT. This encodes CASSSLGQNLDTQYF. The whole variable domain, filled in from reference TRBV28 and TRBJ2-3, reads DVKVTQSSRYLVKRTGEKVFLECVQDMDHENMFWYRQDPGLGLRLIYFSYDVKMKEKGDIPEGYSVSREKKERFSLILESASTNQTSMYLCASSSLGQNLDTQYFGPGTRLTVL.

A few counts support this clonotype. Possible read error: a much larger clone is one base away. The chain combines TRBV5-1 with TRBJ2-1; 11 bases line up with TRBD2. J gave up 3 bases and V 7 bases, and 6 bases lay outside the gene matches. The CDR3 has 15 amino acids. Germline values: CDR1 SGHRS, CDR2 YFSETQ. The CDR3 reads CASAVAGGNYNEQFF. The CDR3 coding sequence is TGCGCCAGCGCGGTAGCGGGGGGGAACTACAATGAGCAGTTCTTC.

The table lists this clonotype with a few counts. This chain links TRBV28 with TRBJ2-2; 8 bases line up with TRBD1. CDR1 and CDR2 from the germline V gene are MDHEN and SYDVKM. Trimming at V came to 5 bases and at J to 5 bases, leaving 13 bases not matched to a gene. CDR3 length: 17 amino acids. CDR3 DNA sequence: TGTGCCAGCAGTCCCTCCGGGTGGACAGGGTCGACCGGGGAGCTGTTTTTT. The encoded protein is CASSPSGWTGSTGELFF.

In its sample, this clonotype was seen a few times. This chain uses TRBV5-1 with TRBJ1-1; no definite D call. Germline V gene lookup returns CDR1 SGHRS and CDR2 YFSETQ. The V end was cut by 1 base, the J end by 1 base, with 11 bases between. The CDR3 covers 15 residues. The CDR3 nucleotides are TGCGCCAGCAGCTTGTCGTTAGGGTGGAACACTGAAGCTTTCTTT. Residues: CASSLSLGWNTEAFF.

The chain has TRBV29-1 and TRBJ2-1, with D maybe TRBD1 (5 bases). The length of the CDR3 is 12 residues. The germline gives CDR1 SQVTM, CDR2 ANQGSEA. The V gene lost 5 bases and the J gene lost 5 bases, with 10 bases spanning the gap. The CDR3 DNA reads as TGCAGCGTTAGGGGCCGGAACAATGAGCAGTTCTTC. This translates into CSVRGRNNEQFF.

Regarding this clonotype: A junction end diverges from the germline sequence, so it may reflect a read error. The chain has TRBV10-3 and TRBJ2-6; D gene unclear. Per germline, CDR1 ENHRY and CDR2 SYGVKD. This CDR3 is 16 amino acids long. CDR3 bases: TGTACCATCAGGCCAACTGTAAGCTCTGGGGCCAACGTCCTGACTTTC. This codes for CTIRPTVSSGANVLTF.

This chain links TRBV20-1 with TRBJ2-7, with TRBD1 matching 9 bases. The CDR3 contains 12 residues. Trimming at V came to 5 bases and at J to 10 bases, leaving 9 bases not matched to a gene. CDR1 DFQATT and CDR2 SNEGSKA come from the germline V gene (reference sequence). CDR3 region: CSAGPGTGRQYF. The CDR3 DNA sequence: TGCAGTGCTGGCCCCGGGACAGGGCGCCAGTACTTC.

The chain employs TRBV5-4 and TRBJ2-5, with D unclear. Trimming shortened V by 4 bases and J by 11 bases, and 18 bases separated the two germline ends. The length of the CDR3 is 13 residues. Germline V gives CDR1 SGHNT, CDR2 YYREEE (reference sequence). For the CDR3, the DNA is TGTGCCAGCAGCCCCGATCGAGAAGATGAGCAGTACTTC. Translated: CASSPDREDEQYF.

On this clonotype: A clone one base away is much larger, so this may be a read error. The J gene is TRBJ1-2, the V gene TRBV4-3; tentative D call: TRBD1 (5 bases). CDR3 length: 14 residues. Looked up from germline, CDR1 is LGHNA and CDR2 is YSLEER. The V and J ends lost 1 base and 4 bases respectively, with 10 bases between them. The CDR3 sequence: CASSQGRGTYGYTF. CDR3 nucleotide sequence: TGCGCCAGCAGCCAAGGACGGGGGACCTATGGCTACACCTTC.

This chain uses TRBV20-1 with TRBJ1-2; TRBD1 matches at 9 bases. This CDR3 spans 12 amino acids. Germline CDR1 reads DFQATT; CDR2 reads SNEGSKA (reference sequence). V shed 6 bases, J shed 8 bases, and the junction held 7 bases outside the gene matches. The CDR3 DNA follows: TGCAGTGCCCGACAGGGGGTTGAAGGCTACACCTTC. Translating gives CSARQGVEGYTF.

The J gene is TRBJ2-1, the V gene TRBV27; 7 nucleotides line up with TRBD1. The length of the CDR3 is 14 residues. Trimming at V came to 7 bases and at J to 1 base, leaving 4 bases not matched to a gene. Germline loops: CDR1 MNHEY, CDR2 SMNVEV (reference sequence). The CDR3 DNA reads TGTGCCAGCACCACACAGGGGTCCTACAATGAGCAGTTCTTC. This sequence encodes CASTTQGSYNEQFF.

In this sample, this clonotype turned up many times. The chain recombines TRBV20-1 with TRBJ2-1; TRBD1 might be the D (8 bases). V lost 5 bases and J 9 bases, leaving 23 bases between the germline ends. CDR1 DFQATT and CDR2 SNEGSKA come from the germline V gene (reference sequence). The length of the CDR3 is 15 residues. CDR3 in amino acids: CSAGGDRRLIVEQFF. In nucleotides, the CDR3 is TGCAGTGCTGGGGGGGACAGGCGCCTTATTGTTGAGCAGTTCTTC.